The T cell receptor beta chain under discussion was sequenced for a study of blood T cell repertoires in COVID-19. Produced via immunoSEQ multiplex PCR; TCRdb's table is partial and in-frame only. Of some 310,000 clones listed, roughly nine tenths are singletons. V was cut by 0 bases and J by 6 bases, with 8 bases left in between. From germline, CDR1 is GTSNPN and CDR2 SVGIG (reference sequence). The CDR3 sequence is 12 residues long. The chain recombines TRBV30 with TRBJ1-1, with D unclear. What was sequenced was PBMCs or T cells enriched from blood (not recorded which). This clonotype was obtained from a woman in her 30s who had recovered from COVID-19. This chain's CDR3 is CAWSVPGPEAFF. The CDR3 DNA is TGTGCCTGGAGTGTACCAGGTCCTGAAGCTTTCTTT. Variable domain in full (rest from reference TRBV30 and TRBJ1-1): SQTIHQWPATLVQPVGSPLSLECTVEGTSNPNLYWYRQAAGRGLQLLFYSVGIGQISSEVPQNLSASRPQDRQFILSSKKLLLSDSGFYLCAWSVPGPEAFFGQGTRLTVV.